The 20 T cell receptor beta chains below were found in one sample sequenced in a study of blood T cell repertoires in COVID-19. Repertoires were generated with immunoSEQ multiplex PCR, while TCRdb's copy carries only in-frame clones and drops some. Among just under 90,000 clones listed, roughly 90% were seen once. Sequenced: peripheral blood. These receptor sequences come from a man aged 55 to 69 with acute or convalescent COVID-19.

This chain links TRBV28 with TRBJ2-7; 8 bases align to TRBD2. CDR1 and CDR2 from the germline V gene are MDHEN and SYDVKM. The CDR3 has 14 residues. Germline trimming cut 6 bases from V and 2 bases from J; bases unmatched to any gene: 6. The DNA of the CDR3 is TGTGCCAGCAGGACACCGGGGGGGGCCTACGAGCAGTACTTC. As protein: CASRTPGGAYEQYF.

The CDR3 protein is CASSGTTGKHSPLHF. The CDR3, as DNA: TGCGCCAGCAGCGGAACGACAGGAAAACATTCACCCCTCCACTTT. The chain uses TRBV5-1 and TRBJ1-6; D might be TRBD1 (6 bases). V lost 4 bases and J lost 8, with 16 bases in between. Germline assignment: CDR1 SGHRS and CDR2 YFSETQ. This CDR3 has 15 residues. Looking up the rest from reference TRBV5-1 and TRBJ1-6 gives the full variable domain: KAGVTQTPRYLIKTRGQQVTLSCSPISGHRSVSWYQQTPGQGLQFLFEYFSETQRNKGNFPGRFSGRQFSNSRSEMNVSTLELGDSALYLCASSGTTGKHSPLHFGNGTRLTVT.

The chain combines TRBV15 with TRBJ2-1; TRBD1 matches 8 bases. Germline lookup yields CDR1 LNHNV and CDR2 YYDKDF (reference sequence). The CDR3 is made up of 16 amino acids. V lost 1 base to trimming and J lost 7 bases; unmatched junction nucleotides: 9. CDR3 loop: CATSRGGQGARNEQFF. CDR3 in DNA: TGTGCCACCAGCAGAGGTGGGCAGGGGGCGAGGAATGAGCAGTTCTTC.

The CDR3 DNA is TGTGCCAGTAGTATAGACTCAAACAGGGCCCTAGGTGTAAATGAGCAGTTCTTC. Its protein is CASSIDSNRALGVNEQFF. V gene TRBV19 combines with J gene TRBJ2-1; TRBD1 is a possible D gene (6 bases). This CDR3 spans 18 amino acids. From germline, CDR1 is LNHDA and CDR2 SQIVND (reference sequence). The V gene lost 0 bases and the J gene lost 7 bases, with 22 bases spanning the gap.

V gene TRBV4-3 combines with J gene TRBJ2-7; perhaps TRBD2 as D (6 bases). Germline V lookup: CDR1 LGHNA, CDR2 YSLEER. The CDR3 is 16 amino acids. The V gene lost 4 bases and the J gene lost 1 base, with 17 bases spanning the gap. The CDR3 DNA reads as TGCGCCAGCAGCCCGGGCGGGATCGACGGATCCTACGAGCAGTACTTC. It encodes CASSPGGIDGSYEQYF.

A few counts support this clone. The chain joins TRBV29-1 to TRBJ2-3; no reliable D call. The V end lost 3 bases, the J end lost 0 bases, and 16 bases lay between the germline ends. The CDR3 loop spans 16 amino acids. The germline CDR1 and CDR2 sequences are SQVTM and ANQGSEA. The CDR3 loop reads CSVDDGDVHSTDTQYF. As DNA, the CDR3 is TGCAGCGTTGATGACGGAGACGTCCATAGCACAGATACGCAGTATTTT.

The chain carries TRBV27 and TRBJ1-3; D uncertain. CDR3 length: 14 amino acids. Germline V CDR1 and CDR2: MNHEY, SMNVEV (reference sequence). V lost 5 bases and J lost 0, with 8 bases in between. The CDR3 DNA reads TGTGCCAGCAGTCTCTCACACTCTGGAAACACCATATATTTT. Translating it yields CASSLSHSGNTIYF.

The chain combines TRBV4-1 with TRBJ2-2, with unresolved D. CDR1 and CDR2 (germline): MGHRA, YSYEKL. The CDR3 covers 12 residues. The V end lost 4 bases, the J end lost 5 bases, and 5 bases lay between the germline ends. CDR3 nucleotide sequence: TGCGCCAGCAGCCTCAGGACCGGGGAGCTGTTTTTT. Amino acid sequence: CASSLRTGELFF.

The gene calls are TRBV9 and TRBJ1-2; 7 nucleotides match TRBD1. Looked up from germline, CDR1 is SGDLS and CDR2 is YYNGEE. This CDR3 has 16 residues. The ends lost 2 bases at V and 2 bases at J; junction bases unmatched: 9. CDR3 DNA sequence: TGTGCCAGCAGCGTCGGCCCCGGGACAGCCAACTATGGCTACACCTTC. Its translation: CASSVGPGTANYGYTF.

The chain carries TRBV19 and TRBJ1-3; D is undetermined. This CDR3 has 12 amino acids. Between the trimmed V and J ends, which lost 6 bases and 0 bases, there was a span of 3 bases. From germline, CDR1 is LNHDA and CDR2 SQIVND (reference sequence). CDR3 protein: CASRLSGNTIYF. Written as DNA, the CDR3 is TGTGCCAGTAGACTCTCTGGAAACACCATATATTTT.

The chain carries TRBV11-2 and TRBJ1-2; D gene ambiguous. This CDR3 has 15 residues. Germline loops: CDR1 SGHAT, CDR2 FQNNGV. Between the trimmed V and J ends, which lost 1 base and 2 bases, there was a span of 11 bases. CDR3 protein: CASSLVAGLNYGYTF. CDR3 nucleotides: TGTGCCAGCAGCTTAGTGGCGGGCCTAAACTATGGCTACACCTTC.

The V and J genes are TRBV6-5 and TRBJ1-2, with D possibly matching TRBD1 (5 bases). The CDR3 consists of 13 residues. Per germline, CDR1 MNHEY and CDR2 SVGAGI. V lost 8 bases, J lost 1 base, and 11 bases lay in between. The CDR3 sequence: CASSPGVNYGYTF. The CDR3 bases are TGTGCCAGCTCACCGGGGGTTAACTATGGCTACACCTTC.

The chain uses TRBV30 and TRBJ1-1; D might be TRBD1 (6 bases). The CDR3 loop spans 13 amino acids. The germline V gene encodes CDR1 GTSNPN and CDR2 SVGIG (reference sequence). Trimming left V 1 base short and J 1 base short, with 7 bases between. CDR3 region: CAWSGTANTEAFF. DNA of the CDR3: TGTGCCTGGAGTGGGACAGCGAACACTGAAGCTTTCTTT.

This sequence joins TRBV30 and TRBJ2-1, with D possibly being TRBD1 (6 bases). The CDR3 has 14 residues. Germline CDR1 is GTSNPN and CDR2 is SVGIG (reference sequence). The germline V and J ends were trimmed by 1 base and 2 bases, with 9 bases remaining between them. The CDR3 sequence: CAWSEGGTYNEQFF. The DNA for the CDR3 is TGTGCCTGGAGTGAAGGGGGAACCTACAATGAGCAGTTCTTC.

This chain links TRBV9 with TRBJ2-7; no clear D. The CDR3 spans 13 residues. Germline CDR1 is SGDLS and CDR2 is YYNGEE. Trimming removed 4 bases at V and 0 bases at J, with 8 bases between. CDR3 region: CASSPSGSYEQYF. As DNA, the CDR3 is TGTGCCAGCAGCCCCTCAGGCTCCTACGAGCAGTACTTC.

This clone appeared once. The rearrangement links TRBV19 to TRBJ2-1; D ambiguous. V lost 6 bases and J 7 bases, leaving 13 bases between the germline ends. The germline gives CDR1 LNHDA, CDR2 SQIVND (reference sequence). This CDR3 is 13 amino acids long. The CDR3 here is CASSLSRLNEQFF. CDR3 DNA sequence: TGTGCCAGTAGCCTATCTCGACTGAATGAGCAGTTCTTC.

V and J are TRBV20-1 and TRBJ2-5; 7 positions agree with TRBD2. Unmatched junction bases numbered 18, after V lost 3 bases and J lost 5 bases. This CDR3 has 17 residues. Germline V gene data show CDR1 as DFQATT and CDR2 as SNEGSKA (reference sequence). For the CDR3, the DNA is TGCAGTGCTAGTCCCCCAGGAAGGGGCGGGAGATTCGAGACCCAGTACTTC. It yields the protein CSASPPGRGGRFETQYF.

This chain links TRBV24-1 with TRBJ1-2; possibly TRBD1 for D (6 bases). The germline V gene has CDR1 KGHDR and CDR2 SFDVKD. Trimming stripped 4 bases from V and 8 bases from J, with 19 bases between. CDR3 length: 15 residues. CDR3 region: CATSDPAGALGGYTF. The CDR3 region has the DNA TGTGCCACCAGTGACCCAGCGGGGGCGTTGGGAGGCTACACCTTC.

The CDR3, as DNA: TGCGCCAGCAGCCTACAGGGGGCAGAGGCTAATGAAAAACTGTTTTTT. Translating it yields CASSLQGAEANEKLFF. The rearrangement links TRBV5-1 to TRBJ1-4, with 9 bases fitting TRBD1. Per the germline V gene, CDR1 is SGHRS and CDR2 is YFSETQ. Trimming took 4 bases from V and 3 from J; bases not matched to a gene: 7. There are 16 residues in the CDR3.

This chain links TRBV28 with TRBJ1-5, with D possibly matching TRBD1 (5 bases). The length of the CDR3 is 15 residues. The V end was cut by 6 bases, the J end by 2 bases, with 14 bases between. The V gene's germline CDR1 is MDHEN and CDR2 SYDVKM. In DNA form, the CDR3 reads TGTGCCAGCAGACCTACGGGGGACGGCAATCAGCCCCAGCATTTT. It specifies CASRPTGDGNQPQHF.